A single T cell receptor beta chain is shown here with its context. The sample is drawn from a study of blood T cell repertoires in COVID-19. Turning to the study itself: Acute-phase and convalescent COVID-19 samples originated in the United States, Italy and Spain. PBMCs, B-cell-depleted T cells, or T cells provided the cDNA or gDNA that made up the material.

The CDR3 consists of 16 residues. Germline assignment: CDR1 SEHNR and CDR2 FQNEAQ (reference sequence). With V trimmed by 5 bases and J by 2 bases, 10 bases remained unmatched. Per the study methods: For nucleated cells, counts were estimated from reference gene primer amplification. Sequenced by immunoSEQ multiplex PCR; TCRdb stores in-frame clones only, minus some. The DNA was the basis for D and trimming; V, J and clone size are from that table. The sample contains a few hundred thousand clones, 85% of which appear only once. Sequenced sample: peripheral blood. The receptor was isolated from a woman aged 18-29 years with acute or convalescent COVID-19. The chain carries TRBV7-9 and TRBJ1-1; TRBD1 aligns across 8 bases. CDR3 sequence reads: CASSPHGQGTNTEAFF. CDR3 in DNA: TGTGCCAGCAGCCCCCACGGACAGGGAACTAACACTGAAGCTTTCTTT.